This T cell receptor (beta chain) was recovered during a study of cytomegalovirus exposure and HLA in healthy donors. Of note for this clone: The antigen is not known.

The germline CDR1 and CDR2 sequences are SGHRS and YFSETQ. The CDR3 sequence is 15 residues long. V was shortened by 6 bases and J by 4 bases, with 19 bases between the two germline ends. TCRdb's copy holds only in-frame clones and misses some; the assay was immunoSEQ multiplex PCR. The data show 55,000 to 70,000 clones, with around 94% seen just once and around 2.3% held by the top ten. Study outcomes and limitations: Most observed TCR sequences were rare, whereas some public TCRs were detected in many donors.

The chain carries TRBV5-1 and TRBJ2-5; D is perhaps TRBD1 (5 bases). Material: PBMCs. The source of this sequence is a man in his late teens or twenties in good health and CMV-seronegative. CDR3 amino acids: CASTVWGRVGETQYF. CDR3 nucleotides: TGCGCCAGCACGGTCTGGGGCAGGGTAGGAGAGACCCAGTACTTC.